This TCR beta chain was identified during a study of T cells after yellow fever vaccination. Points on this clonotype: The antigen remains unidentified.

Broader study findings: By day 5 rather than day 15, the secondary response had peaked, though it was weaker.

This CDR3 region has 14 residues. With 7 bases removed from V and 0 bases from J, the gap between germline ends came to 10 bases. CDR1 MNHEY and CDR2 SVGEGT come from the germline V gene. A 5'RACE template-switching step, the method used to make TCR cDNA, added a universal primer site and UMIs. From the 5' RACE reads, TCRdb called clonotypes with MiXCR, one entry per CDR3 protein. The sample has roughly 300,000 distinct CDR3 sequences; around 6.8% are singletons. Sequenced here: PBMCs, sampled around 45 days after the first yellow fever vaccination. The receptor was isolated from a man aged 18 to 35 who received the YFV17D yellow fever vaccine. This rearrangement joins TRBV6-2 or TRBV6-3 to TRBJ2-1; possible D gene TRBD2, 6 bases. The CDR3 DNA reads TGTGCCAGCACTTCGGGACTCTCCTACAATGAGCAGTTCTTC. This gives the protein CASTSGLSYNEQFF.